Below, 17 T cell receptor beta chains from the same sample are listed, as sequenced in a study of CD8 T cells in Susac syndrome (dated by TCRdb to about 2019). Receptors were amplified or captured by the immunoSEQ multiplex PCR assay. RNA was extracted using the RNeasy kit, and 0.5 to 1 microgram was reverse transcribed with random hexamers. The public reads were run again by TCRdb, first through fastp at Q25 and then through MiXCR, and only productive beta chains were kept. CDR3 protein duplicates are merged, each entry listing the most common genes and DNA. The sample table shows some 450,000 distinct CDR3 sequences, and around 85% are seen once. Clones ranked in the top ten supply about 0.12% of the sample. The sequenced sample consisted of CD8+ T cells from PBMCs. These receptors originate from a human donor with multiple sclerosis.

V and J are TRBV2 and TRBJ1-5, with D maybe TRBD1 (5 bases). The V end lost 8 bases, the J end lost 6 bases, and 14 bases lay between the germline ends. The CDR3 covers 13 residues. Germline-derived CDR1 and CDR2 are SNHLY and FYNNEI. CDR3 residues: CASLLWGGQPQHF. CDR3 nucleotides: TGTGCCAGCCTATTGTGGGGCGGTCAGCCCCAGCATTTT.

This clonotype was seen more than once but under ten times. This CDR3 is CASSLTGGPHEQYF. DNA for the CDR3: TGTGCCAGCAGTTTGACAGGGGGTCCTCACGAGCAGTACTTC. The V gene is TRBV28, the J gene TRBJ2-7; 9 bases are shared with TRBD1. Germline V gene data show CDR1 as MDHEN and CDR2 as SYDVKM. The junction had 5 bases not matched to a gene; V was cut back by 3 bases and J by 5 bases. The CDR3 runs to 14 residues.

The chain couples TRBV20-1 to TRBJ1-2, with 9 bases matching TRBD1. CDR3 length: 15 residues. Trimming removed 2 bases from V and 4 bases from J; junction bases left unmatched: 8. Germline values: CDR1 DFQATT, CDR2 SNEGSKA (reference sequence). CDR3 nucleotide sequence: TGCAGTGCTAGACCCCAACAGGGGGCCGGCTATGGCTACACCTTC. As protein: CSARPQQGAGYGYTF.

The chain uses TRBV12-3 or TRBV12-4 and TRBJ1-4, with a tentative D call TRBD1 (6 bases). V lost 5 bases and J 4 bases, leaving 14 bases between the germline ends. The CDR3 extends over 15 amino acids. In DNA form, the CDR3 reads TGTGCCAGCAGTCGACCGGGACACAGTAATGAAAAACTGTTTTTT. It is translated as CASSRPGHSNEKLFF.

The chain links TRBV24-1 to TRBJ2-2; D uncertain. This CDR3 region has 12 residues. V lost 4 bases and J lost 7, with 6 bases in between. CDR1 is KGHDR, CDR2 SFDVKD, per germline. CDR3 loop: CATSDQFGELFF. CDR3 sequence (DNA): TGTGCCACCAGTGACCAATTCGGGGAGCTGTTTTTT.

V usage is TRBV20-1 and J usage is TRBJ2-1, with no clear D. The V gene lost 3 bases and the J gene lost 4 bases, with 10 bases spanning the gap. The germline V gene encodes CDR1 DFQATT and CDR2 SNEGSKA (reference sequence). This CDR3 spans 13 amino acids. The CDR3 nucleotides read TGCAGTGCTAGTTCTGGGGTTTACAATGAGCAGTTCTTC. It specifies CSASSGVYNEQFF.

V usage is TRBV19 and J usage is TRBJ1-1, with a possible D match to TRBD1 (5 bases). CDR3 length equals 13 residues. The germline CDR1 and CDR2 sequences are LNHDA and SQIVND (reference sequence). V shed 0 bases and J shed 4 bases, with 6 bases lying between them. CDR3 protein: CASSIDTGTEAFF. In nucleotides, the CDR3 is TGTGCCAGTAGTATAGATACAGGCACTGAAGCTTTCTTT.

As DNA, the CDR3 is TGCAGTGCTGCGAGACAGGACAATGAGCAGTTCTTC. The encoded protein is CSAARQDNEQFF. The chain uses TRBV20-1 and TRBJ2-1; perhaps TRBD1 as D (6 bases). Trimming took off 5 bases at V and 5 bases at J, with 10 bases between the two ends. The CDR3 totals 12 residues. Germline-derived CDR1 and CDR2 are DFQATT and SNEGSKA (reference sequence).

The chain joins TRBV14 to TRBJ2-7; tentative D call: TRBD2 (6 bases). The germline CDR1 and CDR2 sequences are SGHDN and FVKESK. Trimming removed 4 bases at V and 3 bases at J, with 10 bases between. This CDR3 has 13 amino acids. The CDR3 sequence is CASSRGVLYEQYF. CDR3 nucleotides: TGTGCCAGCAGCCGGGGGGTGCTCTACGAGCAGTACTTC.

The chain carries TRBV6-5 and TRBJ1-1; no reliable D call. Germline loops: CDR1 MNHEY, CDR2 SVGAGI. Trimming removed 10 bases at V and 3 bases at J, with 9 bases between. The CDR3 sequence is 11 residues long. CDR3 DNA: TGTGCCACCGAGATGCACACTGAAGCTTTCTTT. This translates into CATEMHTEAFF.

This chain links TRBV3-1 with TRBJ2-2, with 7 bases fitting TRBD2. With 2 bases clipped from V and 5 bases from J, the junction kept 11 bases outside the gene matches. The CDR3 length is 17 residues. Germline CDR1 is LGHDT and CDR2 is YNNKEL (reference sequence). CDR3 in DNA: TGTGCCAGCAGCCAAAAGACGGCGGGAGAGGTGACCGGGGAGCTGTTTTTT. Amino acid sequence: CASSQKTAGEVTGELFF.

The chain recombines TRBV21-1 with TRBJ1-2. TRBV21-1 is a pseudogene. The CDR3 has 14 amino acids. CDR3 bases: TGTGCCAGCAGCAAACCTGGGCTAAACTATGGCTACACCTTC. Translating gives CASSKPGLNYGYTF.

The V call is TRBV20-1, the J call TRBJ2-7; D is unclear. V was cut by 0 bases and J by 0 bases, with 6 bases left in between. Germline CDR1 and CDR2: DFQATT and SNEGSKA (reference sequence). This CDR3 spans 13 amino acids. The CDR3 here is CSARDGYSYEQYF. In DNA, the CDR3 is TGCAGTGCTAGAGACGGGTACTCCTACGAGCAGTACTTC.

This sequence joins TRBV5-6 and TRBJ2-2; 11 bases fit TRBD2. V gave up 2 bases and J gave up 5 bases; unmatched junction bases: 5. The CDR3 length is 16 residues. Per the germline V gene, CDR1 is SGHDT and CDR2 is YYEEEE. CDR3 region: CASSFTSGSGTGELFF. The CDR3 DNA follows: TGTGCCAGCAGCTTTACTAGCGGGAGCGGAACCGGGGAGCTGTTTTTT.

The genes are TRBV11-2 and TRBJ1-6; 12 nucleotides line up with TRBD1. CDR1 and CDR2 from the germline V gene are SGHAT and FQNNGV. The CDR3 is 17 amino acids. Trimming at V came to 5 bases and at J to 5 bases, leaving 7 bases not matched to a gene. The CDR3 DNA is TGTGCCAGCAGCCGAGGGACAGGGGGCTGGGATAATTCACCCCTCCACTTT. It encodes CASSRGTGGWDNSPLHF.

This chain links TRBV27 with TRBJ2-3; 9 nucleotides match TRBD1. This CDR3 has 15 residues. J lost 3 bases, V lost 2 bases, and 3 bases had no gene match. The V gene's germline CDR1 is MNHEY and CDR2 SMNVEV (reference sequence). CDR3 DNA sequence: TGTGCCAGCAGTTTAAGGGACAGGGCGACAGATACGCAGTATTTT. This encodes CASSLRDRATDTQYF.

The chain recombines TRBV5-6 with TRBJ1-5; maybe TRBD1 (6 bases). From germline, CDR1 is SGHDT and CDR2 YYEEEE. The CDR3 is made up of 16 amino acids. V was trimmed by 3 bases and J by 1 base, leaving 14 bases between them. CDR3 coding DNA: TGTGCCAGCAGCTCAAGGGGGGAGGAAAGCAATCAGCCCCAGCATTTT. Translated, it gives CASSSRGEESNQPQHF.